This T cell receptor beta chain is from a study of cytomegalovirus exposure and HLA in healthy donors. Findings and caveats of the study: Cytomegalovirus association was assigned to about 180 TCR beta chains. A likely sequencing artifact accounted for one observed cluster of highly shared sequence variants.

PCR involved 60 Vbeta and 13 Jbeta primers. Produced via immunoSEQ multiplex PCR; TCRdb's table is partial and in-frame only. The sample yields around 190,000 clones, around three quarters seen once. This clone was seen only once. The antigen is undetermined. The sample was PBMCs. This sequence was found in a young man in good health and CMV-seronegative.

CDR3 sequence (DNA): TGTGCCAGCAGTTACCCTCCCCTAGGCGGCTACGAGCAGTACTTC. Encoded protein: CASSYPPLGGYEQYF. V is TRBV28 and J is TRBJ2-7, with unresolved D. Germline CDR1 reads MDHEN; CDR2 reads SYDVKM. The CDR3 contains 15 residues. V was shortened by 4 bases and J by 3 bases, with 16 bases between the two germline ends.